A single T cell receptor beta chain is shown here with its context. The antigen is not known. These data are taken from a study of cytomegalovirus exposure and HLA in healthy donors. At the level of the study: As released early, the data held about 85 million unique TCRs from HLA-typed donors.

Germline assignment: CDR1 LNHDA and CDR2 SQIVND (reference sequence). CDR3 size: 18 residues. V dropped 4 bases and J dropped 6; count of bases not matched to a gene: 18. The PCR made use of 60 Vbeta and 13 Jbeta primers. Assay used: immunoSEQ multiplex PCR; TCRdb lists only in-frame clones, some missing. In total, the table holds around 150,000 clones. Points from the study as a whole: Later work showed greater clonal expansion in HLA-associated TCR beta chains than in equally common others.

The V call is TRBV19, the J call TRBJ2-1; 7 nucleotides agree with TRBD2. The specimen sequenced was PBMCs. The sequence was collected from a woman in her fifties or sixties in good health and CMV-seronegative. The CDR3 loop is CASSNRVGSGNPRNEQFF. The DNA of the CDR3 is TGTGCCAGTAGTAATCGGGTGGGAAGCGGGAATCCTCGCAATGAGCAGTTCTTC. Filled out from reference TRBV19 and TRBJ2-1, the complete variable domain reads DGGITQSPKYLFRKEGQNVTLSCEQNLNHDAMYWYRQDPGQGLRLIYYSQIVNDFQKGDIAEGYSVSREKKESFPLTVTSAQKNPTAFYLCASSNRVGSGNPRNEQFFGPGTRLTVL.